The 29 T cell receptor beta chains below come from one sample, sequenced in a study of metastatic and nonmetastatic thyroid tumors. TCRdb recomputed clones from the PCR reads via MiXCR. Of approximately 38,000 clones in the sample, roughly 25% are singletons; the top ten hold approximately 9.9%. The entire patient cohort was treatment-naive prior to thyroid surgery. Sequencing was carried out using blood. These TCRs come from a female donor with papillary thyroid cancer or a benign thyroid nodule (not recorded which). Some clones in this sample may be carry-over from other donors' samples.

Comments on this clone: It may be a read error: a sequence one base away is much more abundant. This chain uses TRBV6-1 with TRBJ2-3; the D call may be TRBD1 or TRBD2 (5 bases each). V was pared by 3 bases and J by 4 bases, with 23 bases between. There are 18 residues in the CDR3. Germline V gene lookup returns CDR1 MNHNS and CDR2 SASEGT. The CDR3 sequence: CASSEGLPGRWTSDTQYF. CDR3 DNA sequence: TGTGCCAGCAGTGAGGGTCTACCGGGACGGTGGACTTCAGATACGCAGTATTTT.

The rearrangement joins TRBV30 to TRBJ1-2; no reliable D call. The CDR3 totals 13 residues. Trimming shortened V by 3 bases and J by 2 bases, and 10 bases separated the two germline ends. In germline, CDR1 is GTSNPN, CDR2 SVGIG (reference sequence). CDR3: CAWRRMSNYGYTF. The CDR3 nucleotides read TGTGCCTGGAGAAGGATGTCGAACTATGGCTACACCTTC.

This clone was counted a few times. The V and J genes are TRBV9 and TRBJ1-6; 8 bases are a match to TRBD1. V dropped 6 bases and J dropped 7; count of bases not matched to a gene: 0. This CDR3 spans 12 amino acids. Germline V gene sequence: CDR1 SGDLS, CDR2 YYNGEE. CDR3 loop: CASNRGNSPLHF. CDR3 DNA: TGTGCCAGCAACAGGGGGAATTCACCCCTCCACTTT.

A word on this clone: The junction departs from germline at one end; a sequencing error may be responsible. The chain has TRBV7-6 and TRBJ2-1; D not certain. The V gene's germline CDR1 is SGHVS and CDR2 FNYEAQ. The CDR3 loop spans 14 amino acids. CDR3 protein: CASILSARLDGQFF. The CDR3 DNA sequence: TGTGCCAGCATCTTATCCGCCCGACTGGATGGGCAGTTCTTC.

This clone was counted once. The V and J genes are TRBV11-1 and TRBJ1-6; 7 positions agree with TRBD1. The CDR3 runs to 18 residues. CDR1 is SGHAT and CDR2 is FQDESV in the germline V gene (reference sequence). With 1 base clipped from V and 8 bases from J, the junction kept 14 bases outside the gene matches. As DNA, the CDR3 is TGTGCCAGCAGCTTAGTGGGGTACAGGGGCAACCCCTATTCACCCCTCCACTTT. The encoded protein is CASSLVGYRGNPYSPLHF.

This clone was seen repeatedly, ten times or more. The V and J genes are TRBV19 and TRBJ1-1; D might be TRBD1 (5 bases). Germline CDR1 is LNHDA and CDR2 is SQIVND (reference sequence). This CDR3 has 14 amino acids. The germline V and J ends were trimmed by 3 bases and 0 bases, with 8 bases remaining between them. CDR3 loop: CASSMGGMNTEAFF. The CDR3 DNA sequence: TGTGCCAGTAGTATGGGGGGTATGAACACTGAAGCTTTCTTT.

For this clone: An end of the junction does not agree with germline; a read error may underlie this. The same CDR3 also results from other DNA sequences found in this sample. The rearrangement links TRBV11-1 to TRBJ2-3; 7 bases map to TRBD1. Germline CDR1 reads SGHAT; CDR2 reads FQDESV (reference sequence). The CDR3 contains 16 residues. The CDR3 region is CASSLGNSRGTDTQYF. CDR3 nucleotide sequence: TGTGCAAGCAGCTTAGGAAACAGCAGGGGGACAGATACTCAGTATTTT.

This clone has more than one count but fewer than ten. CDR3 nucleotides: TGTGCCAGCAGACTTACGGGGGTCAAGGACGAGCAGTACTTC. It encodes CASRLTGVKDEQYF. The chain employs TRBV6-1 and TRBJ2-7, with a tentative D call TRBD2 (6 bases). Germline V gives CDR1 MNHNS, CDR2 SASEGT. The V gene lost 6 bases and the J gene lost 5 bases, with 17 bases spanning the gap. CDR3 length: 14 residues.

Worth noting for this clone: This clone may be a read error of a much larger clone one base away. The rearrangement links TRBV28 to TRBJ2-7; no definite D call. Deletions cut 2 bases from V and 5 bases from J, with 10 bases between. CDR1 MDHEN and CDR2 SYDVKM come from the germline V gene. The CDR3 spans 13 residues. This chain's CDR3 is CASSLRVGDEQYF. In DNA, the CDR3 is TGTGCCAGCAGTTTACGAGTTGGGGACGAGCAGTACTTC.

The genes are TRBV2 and TRBJ2-5, with 8 bases that match TRBD1. Germline V gene sequence: CDR1 SNHLY, CDR2 FYNNEI. The CDR3 is 14 amino acids. V dropped 9 bases and J dropped 10; count of bases not matched to a gene: 16. CDR3 loop: CASTHRGYQEDQYF. The CDR3 nucleotides are TGTGCCAGTACGCACAGGGGGTATCAAGAGGACCAGTACTTC.

This clone was counted only a few times. J is TRBJ2-2 and V is TRBV6-2 or TRBV6-3; TRBD2 is a possible D gene (7 bases). This CDR3 is 17 amino acids long. CDR1 is MNHEY and CDR2 is SVGEGT in the germline V gene. V was trimmed by 4 bases and J by 1 base, leaving 16 bases between them. DNA of the CDR3: TGTGCCAGCAGTTCATGGGGGGGGCAGCTGAACACCGGGGAGCTGTTTTTT. Translated, it gives CASSSWGGQLNTGELFF.

Here the CDR3 DNA reads TGTGCCAGCAGGGAGGGGGTGAGCTCCTACAATGAGCAGTTCTTC. Its translation is CASREGVSSYNEQFF. The chain employs TRBV2 and TRBJ2-1; tentatively, D is TRBD1 or TRBD2 (6 bases each). This CDR3 has 15 residues. Germline CDR1 SNHLY, CDR2 FYNNEI. Trimming removed 6 bases from V and 0 bases from J, with 12 bases in between.

This clone has ten or more counts. One end of the junction is discordant with germline, which a read error may explain. This rearrangement joins TRBV4-1 to TRBJ2-3, with TRBD2 matching 7 bases. Germline assignment: CDR1 MGHRA and CDR2 YSYEKL. The CDR3 runs to 15 residues. CDR3 residues: CTSSQEQLAIDTQYF. CDR3 in DNA: TGCACCAGCAGCCAAGAACAACTAGCGATAGATACGCAGTATTTT.

Within the sample, this clone is medium-sized (0.01 to 0.1%). V usage is TRBV6-1 and J usage is TRBJ2-3; 7 bases are a match to TRBD1. Germline-derived CDR1 and CDR2 are MNHNS and SASEGT. This CDR3 spans 14 amino acids. Losses at the gene ends were 4 bases for V and 2 bases for J; bases not matched to a gene: 3. CDR3 in DNA: TGTGCCAGCAGTGTGGGACAGTTCACAGATACGCAGTATTTT. This sequence encodes CASSVGQFTDTQYF.

This rearrangement joins TRBV5-1 to TRBJ2-3; D possibly corresponds to TRBD2 (5 bases). V was trimmed by 0 bases and J by 4 bases, leaving 15 bases between them. The CDR3 extends over 16 amino acids. CDR1 SGHRS and CDR2 YFSETQ come from the germline V gene. CDR3 residues: CASSLEQLVRSDTQYF. The CDR3 DNA reads TGCGCCAGCAGCTTGGAGCAACTAGTTCGCTCAGATACGCAGTATTTT. Filled out from reference TRBV5-1 and TRBJ2-3, the complete variable domain reads KAGVTQTPRYLIKTRGQQVTLSCSPISGHRSVSWYQQTPGQGLQFLFEYFSETQRNKGNFPGRFSGRQFSNSRSEMNVSTLELGDSALYLCASSLEQLVRSDTQYFGPGTRLTVL.

This clone was detected ten times or more. The V call is TRBV20-1, the J call TRBJ2-3, with TRBD1 matching over 7 bases. Germline trimming cut 5 bases from V and 3 bases from J; bases unmatched to any gene: 11. The length of the CDR3 is 15 residues. Germline V gene lookup returns CDR1 DFQATT and CDR2 SNEGSKA (reference sequence). The CDR3 loop reads CSASRTGQGTDTQYF. CDR3 DNA: TGCAGTGCTTCGCGGACAGGCCAGGGGACAGATACGCAGTATTTT.

V gene TRBV28 combines with J gene TRBJ2-1, with TRBD1 matching 11 bases. Germline V gene lookup returns CDR1 MDHEN and CDR2 SYDVKM. V was pared by 6 bases and J by 8 bases, with 9 bases of the junction left unmatched. The CDR3 is 15 residues long. This CDR3 reads CASRRDRGVRDEQFF. The CDR3 DNA reads as TGTGCCAGCAGAAGGGACAGGGGGGTTCGGGATGAGCAGTTCTTC.

This clone was seen a few times. V usage is TRBV6-2 or TRBV6-3 and J usage is TRBJ2-7; 8 bases line up with TRBD2. This CDR3 has 15 residues. Germline V CDR1 and CDR2: MNHEY, SVGEGT. V was clipped by 7 bases and J by 0 bases; unmatched bases: 8. As DNA, the CDR3 is TGTGCCAGCACCGTAGCGGGGCTGAACTCCTACGAGCAGTACTTC. This gives the protein CASTVAGLNSYEQYF.

This clone was seen at least ten times. This rearrangement joins TRBV2 to TRBJ1-4, with 9 bases matching TRBD1. V lost 6 bases to trimming and J lost 5 bases; unmatched junction nucleotides: 4. CDR1 and CDR2 (germline): SNHLY, FYNNEI. The CDR3 totals 14 residues. The chain's CDR3 is CASRRGTGNEKLFF. The CDR3, as DNA: TGTGCCAGCAGGAGAGGGACAGGGAATGAAAAACTGTTTTTT.

This clone has at least ten counts. The gene calls are TRBV20-1 and TRBJ1-5; 8 nucleotides agree with TRBD1. In germline, CDR1 is DFQATT, CDR2 SNEGSKA (reference sequence). This CDR3 has 13 residues. V dropped 6 bases and J dropped 9; count of bases not matched to a gene: 10. The CDR3 protein is CSAHRGGPTPQHF. The CDR3, as DNA: TGCAGTGCCCACAGGGGGGGGCCAACGCCCCAGCATTTT.

This clone showed up many times. The gene calls are TRBV20-1 and TRBJ1-2; 9 nucleotides align to TRBD1. This CDR3 has 13 residues. The germline V gene encodes CDR1 DFQATT and CDR2 SNEGSKA (reference sequence). Trimming at V came to 4 bases and at J to 5 bases, leaving 5 bases not matched to a gene. CDR3 in DNA: TGCAGTGCTAAAACAGGGGGCGCGTATGGCTACACCTTC. Protein: CSAKTGGAYGYTF.

This clone has at least ten counts. The chain couples TRBV19 to TRBJ2-4, with 10 positions matching TRBD1. Germline CDR1 reads LNHDA; CDR2 reads SQIVND (reference sequence). This CDR3 is 15 amino acids long. Unmatched junction bases numbered 2, after V lost 5 bases and J lost 1 base. The CDR3 spells CASSLDRGAKNIQYF. CDR3 DNA sequence: TGTGCCAGTAGTTTGGACAGGGGGGCCAAAAACATTCAGTACTTC.

The genes are TRBV7-9 and TRBJ2-7; no clear D. Germline CDR1 and CDR2: SEHNR and FQNEAQ (reference sequence). The length of the CDR3 is 14 residues. Trimming shortened V by 1 base and J by 0 bases, and 7 bases separated the two germline ends. In DNA form, the CDR3 reads TGTGCCAGCAGCTTAGTCTCTAGCTCCTACGAGCAGTACTTC. Amino acid sequence: CASSLVSSSYEQYF.

This clone was picked up many times. The chain links TRBV3-1 to TRBJ2-1; 7 bases agree with TRBD1. Germline V gives CDR1 LGHDT, CDR2 YNNKEL (reference sequence). The CDR3 length is 16 residues. V lost 0 bases to trimming and J lost 8 bases; unmatched junction nucleotides: 10. CDR3 protein: CASSQDWGQRGDEQFF. CDR3 in DNA: TGTGCCAGCAGCCAAGATTGGGGACAGAGGGGCGATGAGCAGTTCTTC.

This clone was counted at least ten times. The rearrangement joins TRBV29-1 to TRBJ1-1; D remains unclear. Germline loops: CDR1 SQVTM, CDR2 ANQGSEA. V was shortened by 0 bases and J by 10 bases, with 12 bases between the two germline ends. The length of the CDR3 is 12 residues. The CDR3 coding sequence is TGCAGCGTTGAAGATCTTGGCAGACCAGCTTTCTTT. Residues: CSVEDLGRPAFF. Complete variable domain (other parts from reference TRBV29-1 and TRBJ1-1): SAVISQKPSRDICQRGTSLTIQCQVDSQVTMMFWYRQQPGQSLTLIATANQGSEATYESGFVIDKFPISRPNLTFSTLTVSNMSPEDSSIYLCSVEDLGRPAFFGQGTRLTVV.

This clone was seen only a few times. A read error may produce the germline difference seen at one junction end. The V and J genes are TRBV6-5 and TRBJ1-1, with 7 bases aligning to TRBD1. This CDR3 has 17 residues. CDR1 is MNHEY and CDR2 is SVGAGI in the germline V gene. This chain's CDR3 is CASSDSTLTGMNTEAFF. CDR3 sequence (DNA): TGTGCCAGCAGTGACTCTACCCTGACAGGGATGAACACTGAAGCTTTCTTT.

This clone was seen only a few times. This chain links TRBV19 with TRBJ1-1, with 9 bases aligning to TRBD1. Germline values: CDR1 LNHDA, CDR2 SQIVND (reference sequence). V lost 8 bases, J lost 5 bases, and 6 bases stayed unmatched. The CDR3 sequence is 13 residues long. CDR3 loop: CASEDRGITEAFF. CDR3 DNA sequence: TGTGCCAGTGAGGACAGGGGTATTACTGAAGCTTTCTTT.

This clone was seen only a few times. The CDR3 is CSARDLQGEISPLHF. CDR3 sequence (DNA): TGCAGTGCTAGAGATCTGCAGGGGGAGATTTCACCCCTCCACTTT. This chain uses TRBV20-1 with TRBJ1-6, with TRBD1 matching over 7 bases. This CDR3 has 15 residues. Per germline, CDR1 DFQATT and CDR2 SNEGSKA (reference sequence). V was pared by 0 bases and J by 9 bases, with 8 bases of the junction left unmatched.

This clone has at least ten counts. This chain joins TRBV29-1 and TRBJ2-7; a weak D match, TRBD1 (5 bases). The germline V gene encodes CDR1 SQVTM and CDR2 ANQGSEA. V lost 3 bases and J lost 5, with 14 bases in between. The CDR3 runs to 13 residues. The CDR3 DNA reads TGCAGCGTTGAGTCTCCCAGGGCGGACGAGCAGTACTTC. This encodes CSVESPRADEQYF.